This paragraph covers one T cell receptor beta chain sequence. Its antigen remains unknown. The sample originates from a study of T cell responses to AZD1222 COVID-19 vaccine. General study points: Increases in Spike-specific TCR breadth and depth were seen after two AZD1222 doses. All repertoire sampling was performed exclusively after the peak T cell response.

The CDR3 has 15 residues. The V gene's germline CDR1 is SGHAT and CDR2 FQNNGV. Deletions cut 0 bases from V and 4 bases from J, with 10 bases between. The assay was immunoSEQ multiplex PCR, and TCRdb's table has in-frame clones only and misses some. This repertoire shows 90,000 to 120,000 clones, 80% to 95% found once; its top ten account for 5% to 8%. Pooling of second doses given at about 4 or about 12 weeks was done. The clonotype comes from an adult who received the AZD1222 COVID-19 vaccine. Sequenced material: peripheral blood, taken 28 days after the second AZD1222 dose. V and J are TRBV11-2 and TRBJ1-3; D ambiguous. This chain's CDR3 is CASSLDTGPGNTIYF. The CDR3 DNA reads as TGTGCCAGCAGCTTAGATACGGGTCCCGGAAACACCATATATTTT.